This T cell receptor (beta chain) was recorded in a study of OX40 agonist ivuxolimab in advanced cancers. In the study overall: The patients' treatment was ivuxolimab, an agonistic anti-OX40 (CD134) antibody. Antecedent anti-PD-1, anti-PD-L1 or anti-CTLA-4 therapy was permissible, with about 40% having received some. A partial response was reached by three patients: one with hepatocellular carcinoma and two with cutaneous melanoma. Regarding the study as a whole: CD8+ T cells showed, on average, more clonal expansion than CD4+ cells.

Germline lookup yields CDR1 MDHEN and CDR2 SYDVKM. Trimming pared 0 bases from V and 0 bases from J, leaving 11 bases between. The CDR3 is 17 residues long. Comments on this clone: Its antigen is not identified.

The method was immunoSEQ multiplex PCR; TCRdb's version includes in-frame clones alone and lacks a portion of them. This sample yields 60,000 to 95,000 clones, of which 80% to 90% are seen a single time; 15% to 20% belongs to the top ten. Sample: CD4+ or CD8+ T cells sorted from blood, taken in a trial of the OX40 agonist ivuxolimab. The sequence was obtained from an adult with an advanced solid tumor such as melanoma, head and neck, liver or kidney cancer. V usage is TRBV28 and J usage is TRBJ2-2; a possible D gene is TRBD2 (5 bases). The CDR3 coding sequence is TGTGCCAGCAGTTTATGGTCTCTGGGAGCGAACACCGGGGAGCTGTTTTTT. It translates to CASSLWSLGANTGELFF.